The 25 T cell receptor beta chains listed next were all sequenced from one sample in a study of Ad26.COV2.S vaccination and SARS-CoV-2 variants. Measured with immunoSEQ multiplex PCR; TCRdb has only the in-frame clones, and not every one. There are roughly 250,000 clones in the sample; roughly nine tenths occur only once, and roughly 3% lies in the top ten. Treatment reported: around 19 received Ad26.COV2.S at low or high dose, single or two shots; 5 received placebo; per-sample allocation not given. The study sampled participants on day 63 after the first vaccine or placebo injection. This sample comprised peripheral blood, obtained in a trial of Ad26.COV2.S vaccine versus placebo. These receptor sequences come from a person between 18 and 60 years old who received the Ad26.COV2.S COVID-19 vaccine or a placebo.

V and J are TRBV27 and TRBJ2-5; TRBD1 agrees at 8 bases. CDR1 MNHEY and CDR2 SMNVEV come from the germline V gene (reference sequence). The CDR3 totals 14 residues. V lost 5 bases, J lost 2 bases, and 4 bases stayed unmatched. CDR3 DNA sequence: TGTGCCAGCAGTCCCGGGACAGGACAAGAGACCCAGTACTTC. This translates into CASSPGTGQETQYF.

V gene TRBV7-3 combines with J gene TRBJ1-1; 8 bases match TRBD1. The CDR3 consists of 14 residues. V was pared by 5 bases and J by 1 base, with 3 bases of the junction left unmatched. The germline V gene encodes CDR1 SGHTA and CDR2 FQGTGA. CDR3 DNA sequence: TGTGCCAGCAGCACCCAGGGGGCGAACACTGAAGCTTTCTTT. Residues: CASSTQGANTEAFF.

The V call is TRBV20-1, the J call TRBJ2-7, with D perhaps matching TRBD2 (6 bases). There are 11 residues in the CDR3. Germline-derived CDR1 and CDR2 are DFQATT and SNEGSKA (reference sequence). Trimming removed 6 bases from V and 1 base from J, with 7 bases in between. CDR3 sequence: CSARGSYEQYV. Written as DNA, the CDR3 is TGCAGTGCCCGGGGGTCCTACGAGCAGTACGTC.

The gene calls are TRBV2 and TRBJ1-2, with a tentative D call TRBD1 (5 bases). With 6 bases removed from V and 5 bases from J, the gap between germline ends came to 16 bases. CDR1 is SNHLY, CDR2 FYNNEI, per germline. This CDR3 spans 14 amino acids. The CDR3 region is CASSGGLRGYGYTF. CDR3 DNA sequence: TGTGCCAGCAGCGGGGGACTTCGGGGGTATGGCTACACCTTC.

This chain joins TRBV5-1 and TRBJ2-5; D is possibly TRBD2 (5 bases). The CDR3 totals 13 residues. From germline, CDR1 is SGHRS and CDR2 YFSETQ. V was shortened by 0 bases and J by 3 bases, with 6 bases between the two germline ends. DNA of the CDR3: TGCGCCAGCAGCTTGGGGGGAGAAGAGACCCAGTACTTC. Its protein is CASSLGGEETQYF.

This clone was seen once. The chain has TRBV3-1 (or the pseudogene TRBV3-2) and TRBJ1-3; a weak D match, TRBD1 (5 bases). Trimming left V 0 bases short and J 2 bases short, with 23 bases between. CDR1 LGHDT and CDR2 YNNKEL come from the germline V gene (reference sequence). This CDR3 has 20 residues. This CDR3 reads CASSQDDLGGGQPPGNTIYF. The CDR3 DNA follows: TGTGCCAGCAGCCAAGATGATCTGGGGGGAGGGCAACCCCCTGGAAACACCATATATTTT.

The chain uses TRBV4-1 and TRBJ1-1; 9 positions match TRBD1. This CDR3 contains 16 residues. Per germline, CDR1 MGHRA and CDR2 YSYEKL. Unmatched junction bases numbered 11, after V lost 3 bases and J lost 6 bases. The CDR3 coding sequence is TGCGCCAGCAGCCAGGGGAGACAGGGGGTGGTGTCTGAAGCTTTCTTT. It yields the protein CASSQGRQGVVSEAFF.

This rearrangement joins TRBV5-4 to TRBJ2-5; the D is unclear. Trimming removed 0 bases from V and 1 base from J, with 4 bases in between. Germline CDR1 is SGHNT and CDR2 is YYREEE (reference sequence). This CDR3 spans 13 amino acids. The CDR3 here is CASSLGTQETQYF. CDR3 nucleotides: TGTGCCAGCAGCTTGGGGACCCAAGAGACCCAGTACTTC.

The CDR3 sequence is CASTYAPGQGKAGSPLHF. CDR3 in DNA: TGTGCCAGCACCTACGCACCGGGACAGGGAAAAGCAGGTTCACCCCTCCACTTT. The J gene is TRBJ1-6, the V gene TRBV27; TRBD1 agrees at 9 bases. Germline CDR1 reads MNHEY; CDR2 reads SMNVEV (reference sequence). The V gene end was trimmed by 7 bases and the J gene end by 9 bases; junction bases not matched to a gene: 19. The CDR3 sequence is 18 residues long.

The chain has TRBV9 and TRBJ2-3; TRBD2 matches 7 bases. The CDR3 length is 16 residues. Trimming at V came to 4 bases and at J to 2 bases, leaving 10 bases not matched to a gene. From germline, CDR1 is SGDLS and CDR2 YYNGEE. The CDR3 reads CASSYRDYPLTDTQYF. The DNA for the CDR3 is TGTGCCAGCAGCTACCGGGACTACCCCCTCACAGATACGCAGTATTTT.

CDR3 nucleotide sequence: TGTGCCAGCTATACCGGGACAGCGAACACCGGGGAGCTGTTTTTT. This gives the protein CASYTGTANTGELFF. The chain links TRBV10-3 to TRBJ2-2, with 7 bases lining up with TRBD1. Unmatched junction bases numbered 8, after V lost 10 bases and J lost 0 bases. From germline, CDR1 is ENHRY and CDR2 SYGVKD. CDR3 size: 15 residues.

V and J are TRBV27 and TRBJ1-1, with D possibly being TRBD1 (6 bases). CDR3 length equals 18 residues. Trimming stripped 4 bases from V and 4 bases from J, with 25 bases between. The V gene's germline CDR1 is MNHEY and CDR2 SMNVEV (reference sequence). The CDR3 DNA follows: TGTGCCAGCAGTTCCAATGCCTACAGGGAGAGGGTGGGCACTGAAGCTTTCTTT. This gives the protein CASSSNAYRERVGTEAFF.

The J gene is TRBJ2-1, the V gene TRBV3-1 (or the pseudogene TRBV3-2); 12 nucleotides align to TRBD2. The V gene end was trimmed by 4 bases and the J gene end by 13 bases; junction bases not matched to a gene: 5. Germline-derived CDR1 and CDR2 are LGHDT and YNNKEL (reference sequence). The length of the CDR3 is 13 residues. This chain's CDR3 is CASSLPGLAGQFF. CDR3 nucleotides: TGTGCCAGCAGCCTACCGGGACTAGCGGGTCAGTTCTTC.

The rearrangement links TRBV2 to TRBJ1-5; the D is unclear. The V end was cut by 6 bases, the J end by 0 bases, with 9 bases between. Germline lookup yields CDR1 SNHLY and CDR2 FYNNEI. There are 14 residues in the CDR3. The CDR3 DNA is TGTGCCAGCAGCGACAAAAATAGCAATCAGCCCCAGCATTTT. This codes for CASSDKNSNQPQHF.

CDR3 sequence: CASSTGQGAREKLFF. Here the CDR3 DNA reads TGTGCCAGCAGTACCGGACAGGGGGCGCGGGAAAAACTGTTTTTT. The chain links TRBV5-8 to TRBJ1-4; TRBD1 matches at 11 bases. The germline CDR1 and CDR2 sequences are SGHTS and YDEGEE. This CDR3 is 15 amino acids long. Trimming at V came to 5 bases and at J to 8 bases, leaving 8 bases not matched to a gene.

The chain is built from TRBV27 and TRBJ2-1; D perhaps matches TRBD2 (5 bases). Trimming removed 3 bases at V and 5 bases at J, with 20 bases between. Looked up from germline, CDR1 is MNHEY and CDR2 is SMNVEV (reference sequence). CDR3 length: 17 residues. CDR3: CASSLEVATPMNNEQFF. The CDR3 bases are TGTGCCAGCAGTTTGGAGGTAGCGACCCCAATGAACAATGAGCAGTTCTTC.

The chain employs TRBV29-1 and TRBJ1-3; 8 bases align to TRBD1. The V segment lost 7 bases and the J segment 0 bases; nucleotides outside the gene matches: 5. The V gene's germline CDR1 is SQVTM and CDR2 ANQGSEA. The CDR3 spans 14 residues. This chain's CDR3 is CSAVGQDSGNTIYF. In DNA, the CDR3 is TGCAGCGCCGTGGGACAGGACTCTGGAAACACCATATATTTT.

The rearrangement joins TRBV11-2 to TRBJ2-2; 9 positions match TRBD2. The germline CDR1 and CDR2 sequences are SGHAT and FQNNGV. CDR3 length equals 15 residues. Germline trimming cut 0 bases from V and 6 bases from J; bases unmatched to any gene: 2. The CDR3 DNA reads as TGTGCCAGCAGCTTAGAACTAGCGGGTGCCGGGGAGCTGTTTTTT. Amino acid sequence: CASSLELAGAGELFF.

This clone was counted a single time. The rearrangement links TRBV2 to TRBJ1-1; no firm D call. Between the trimmed V and J ends, which lost 6 bases and 0 bases, there was a span of 11 bases. Looked up from germline, CDR1 is SNHLY and CDR2 is FYNNEI. CDR3 size: 14 residues. CDR3 sequence: CASRYQKVNTEAFF. DNA of the CDR3: TGTGCCAGCAGATATCAGAAAGTGAACACTGAAGCTTTCTTT.

Only a few counts were recorded for this clone. The chain joins TRBV15 to TRBJ1-2, with a tentative D call TRBD1 (5 bases). CDR1 is LNHNV, CDR2 YYDKDF, per germline (reference sequence). The CDR3 is 17 residues long. Trimming removed 1 base at V and 0 bases at J, with 15 bases between. DNA for the CDR3: TGTGCCACCAGCAGAGCCCCGGGACCGGAGGCTAACTATGGCTACACCTTC. As protein: CATSRAPGPEANYGYTF.

In its sample, this clone was seen once. The V and J genes are TRBV10-3 and TRBJ1-1; no firm D call. The CDR3 extends over 18 amino acids. From germline, CDR1 is ENHRY and CDR2 SYGVKD. V was trimmed by 2 bases and J by 6 bases, leaving 25 bases between them. The CDR3 nucleotides read TGTGCCATCAGTGAGCCAAACCTTTTCGGGCTGTTGAGCTCTGAAGCTTTCTTT. Protein sequence: CAISEPNLFGLLSSEAFF.

This clone was recorded only once. The chain employs TRBV2 and TRBJ2-2; TRBD1 agrees at 7 bases. V shed 4 bases, J shed 4 bases, and the junction held 6 bases outside the gene matches. This CDR3 spans 15 amino acids. Looked up from germline, CDR1 is SNHLY and CDR2 is FYNNEI. In nucleotides, the CDR3 is TGTGCCAGCAGTGCAACAGGGGTTGGCACCGGGGAGCTGTTTTTT. Amino acids: CASSATGVGTGELFF. Full variable domain (rest looked up from reference TRBV2 and TRBJ2-2): EPEVTQTPSHQVTQMGQEVILRCVPISNHLYFYWYRQILGQKVEFLVSFYNNEISEKSEIFDDQFSVERPDGSNFTLKIRSTKLEDSAMYFCASSATGVGTGELFFGEGSRLTVL.

The CDR3 spells CASSIDTGQLGTEAFF. CDR3 sequence (DNA): TGTGCCAGTAGTATAGACACAGGACAGCTTGGGACTGAAGCTTTCTTT. J is TRBJ1-1 and V is TRBV19; possible D gene TRBD1, 6 bases. Germline lookup yields CDR1 LNHDA and CDR2 SQIVND (reference sequence). The CDR3 is made up of 16 amino acids. Trimming took off 0 bases at V and 5 bases at J, with 16 bases between the two ends.

This clone came up many times. V usage is TRBV7-6 and J usage is TRBJ1-3; 8 nucleotides line up with TRBD1. The junction had 3 bases not matched to a gene; V was cut back by 4 bases and J by 4 bases. This CDR3 spans 14 amino acids. Germline CDR1 is SGHVS and CDR2 is FNYEAQ. In DNA form, the CDR3 reads TGTGCCAGCAGCTCCAGGGGGCAAGGAAACACCATATATTTT. Amino acids: CASSSRGQGNTIYF.

This clone was seen a few times. The J gene is TRBJ1-1, the V gene TRBV2; D unclear. Germline lookup yields CDR1 SNHLY and CDR2 FYNNEI. V dropped 3 bases and J dropped 2 bases, with 7 bases sitting between them. The CDR3 is 13 amino acids. CDR3 region: CASSEMENTEAFF. CDR3 bases: TGTGCCAGCAGTGAGATGGAAAACACTGAAGCTTTCTTT. The full variable domain, completed using reference TRBV2 and TRBJ1-1, is EPEVTQTPSHQVTQMGQEVILRCVPISNHLYFYWYRQILGQKVEFLVSFYNNEISEKSEIFDDQFSVERPDGSNFTLKIRSTKLEDSAMYFCASSEMENTEAFFGQGTRLTVV.